This T cell receptor beta chain was identified in a study of tumor-infiltrating lymphocytes in primary liver carcinoma (dated by TCRdb to 2016 to 2017). Turning to the overall study: Of the five patients, three men and two women aged 30 to 69 years, four had hepatocellular carcinoma and one had combined HCC and intrahepatic cholangiocarcinoma. The five patients had tumors of stage T1-T3 N0M0, with maximum diameters ranging from roughly 4.2 to 10 cm. The study combined TCRbeta repertoire sequencing, expression microarrays and whole-exome sequencing across five regions of each liver tumor, with adjacent normal tissue and blood. The roughly 25 tumor region samples were profiled with Agilent mRNA microarrays so that TCRbeta repertoire diversity could be related to the local molecular phenotype. A total of roughly 35 specimens from 5 patients underwent TCRbeta repertoire sequencing, comprising 25 or so tumor regions, 5 adjacent noncancerous liver tissues and 5 peripheral blood samples. Repertoires from technical replicates were highly reproducible, with mean shared-clone rates around 0.89 and correlation coefficients above 0.98. Each sample produced about 3.5 to 8 million productive TCRbeta reads, and read depth showed no significant difference between tissue types.

What the work shows at the level of the full study, not this receptor alone: Consistent with antigen-driven expansion, pairs of tumor regions showed higher repertoire overlap (mean about 36%) than either tumor-adjacent pairs (around 17%) or tumor-blood pairs (roughly 15%). The top 250 clones made up a significantly larger repertoire fraction in tumors than in blood (p = 0.039). Because only the TCR beta chain was sequenced and unpaired alpha chains were not captured, true repertoire diversity is likely underestimated. Comparison of CD4+ and CD8+ T cell repertoires was precluded by the use of bulk unsorted samples. With just a handful of patients in the study, the authors point out that the findings should be validated in a larger study. Only about 7.5-25% of top clones were found in all five regions of a tumor, suggesting spatial heterogeneity of tumor-infiltrating T cells.

From cysteine to phenylalanine, the CDR3 is 13 amino acids long. Only the CDR3 region is kept as DNA, spanning 39 bases read in frame from base 1. For CDR1 and CDR2, the germline V gene lists MNHNS and SASEGT. Without any cell sorting, total RNA and DNA were extracted together from about 20-30 mg of bulk tissue using the AllPrep DNA/RNA mini kit. Surgical resection was performed in China between 2015 and 2016 on about 5 patients with histopathologically diagnosed primary liver carcinoma. At the time of sampling, the patients had chronic HBV infection and had not received any treatment. Five spatially separated regions were sampled from each tumor: the superior, inferior, left-lateral and right-lateral poles, plus the tumor centre. Histology showed that every tumor sample contained more than 90% viable tumor cells. Fresh tumor and adjacent tissue pieces were bisected, with one half stored in RNAlater at -80 degrees C and the other half sent for histology.

Concerning this clonotype: No antigen is known for it. No much larger clone is present one base from it, and per-base qualities are unavailable.

A constant-region primer and ProtoScript II reverse transcriptase were used to reverse-transcribe TCRbeta-specific cDNA from approximately 550 ng total RNA. TCRbeta libraries were built with three nested multiplex PCR rounds, a slightly modified ARM-PCR procedure. Each of the first two PCR rounds ran for 10 cycles and used multiplex TRBV1-TRBV30 forward primers together with a Cbeta reverse primer. Sample barcodes and Illumina adapters were added in a final 25-cycle PCR using Deep VentR polymerase. Amplicons of 200-500 bp were gel-purified with a QIAquick gel extraction kit before sequencing. The TCRbeta amplicons were sequenced with 250-bp paired-end reads on an Illumina HiSeq 2500. Processing in the source paper ran as follows. Trimmomatic v0.33 was used to quality-trim the reads, and FLASH v1.2.11 was used to merge paired reads so that full CDR3 sequences could be recovered. MiGEC v1.2.1b assigned V, D and J germline segments to the rearranged TCRbeta sequences. Clonotype statistics and Shannon-Wiener diversity indices were calculated with VDJtools v1.0.0. Except for diversity analysis, only the 250 most abundant clonotypes of each sample were used in subsequent analyses to reduce sampling bias. The public reads were run again by TCRdb, first through fastp at Q25 and then through MiXCR, and only productive beta chains were kept. Rows are combined by CDR3 protein, so each entry shows the most common genes and DNA. Here the V and J calls rest on TCRdb's processing, not on the authors' analysis. Within this sample are about 48,000 distinct CDR3 sequences, with around 79% of them counted one time only. The ten largest clones capture approximately 25% of the sample.

The sequence derives from a man aged 40-55 years with primary liver carcinoma and hepatitis B virus infection. The chain links TRBV6-1 with TRBJ1-2; a stretch of 7 junction bases matches TRBD1. Sequencing input: liver tumor tissue from sampling region 3. Per the publication, the cell subset or site label means: tumor region T3, left-lateral pole. The CDR3 protein is CTNSRQGDYGYTF. The nucleotides are TGTACCAACAGCCGACAGGGAGACTATGGCTACACCTTC.